These T cell receptor beta chains were read from a single sample in a study of T cells in Graves' hyperthyroidism and ophthalmopathy. In TCRdb, the multiplex PCR reads were re-called with MiXCR into one record per CDR3 protein. In the table there are more than 600,000 distinct CDR3 sequences, about a sixth of which are singletons. Sequenced input: blood. The receptors derive from a man between 18 and 29 years old with Graves' hyperthyroidism. CDR3s include the opening cysteine and the closing phenylalanine or tryptophan.

CDR3: CASRRRWLTNEKLFF; J: TRBJ1-4; V: TRBV2
CDR3: CASSPWGQPGTEAFF; J: TRBJ1-1; V: TRBV7-9
CDR3: CASSLGLNTGELFF; J: TRBJ2-2; V: TRBV27
CDR3: CASSLEGSEQYF; J: TRBJ2-7; V: TRBV5-1
CDR3: CASSPSAPGVRTKSYNEQFF; J: TRBJ2-1; V: TRBV28
CDR3: CASGTGSYEQYF; J: TRBJ2-7; V: TRBV12-5
CDR3: CATSSRGSGNTIYF; J: TRBJ1-3; V: TRBV15
CDR3: CASARSCEQYF; J: TRBJ2-7; V: TRBV7-8
CDR3: CASKRGVANTEAFF; J: TRBJ1-1; V: TRBV27
CDR3: CASSSGPFNEQFF; J: TRBJ2-1; V: TRBV7-2
CDR3: CASSSIAGADNEQFF; J: TRBJ2-1; V: TRBV7-9
CDR3: CASSYAGRGYEQYF; J: TRBJ2-7; V: TRBV6-6
CDR3: CASSRFATNEKLFF; J: TRBJ1-4; V: TRBV6-1
CDR3: CASTGTLNTEAFF; J: TRBJ1-1; V: TRBV11-2
CDR3: CATSDPSDSSYNEQFF; J: TRBJ2-1; V: TRBV24-1
CDR3: CASNTGQGTSPLHF; J: TRBJ1-6; V: TRBV25-1
CDR3: CSANRNFPYEQYF; J: TRBJ2-7; V: TRBV20-1
CDR3: CASSPNPGLAGNTDTQYF; J: TRBJ2-3; V: TRBV12-3/TRBV12-4
CDR3: CASSNRVSGNYEQYF; J: TRBJ2-7; V: TRBV3-1
CDR3: CASSSAGLDEKLFF; J: TRBJ1-4; V: TRBV7-9
CDR3: CASIRGTGGVYEQYF; J: TRBJ2-7; V: TRBV6-1
CDR3: CASSLWTQGRYEQFF; J: TRBJ2-1; V: TRBV28
CDR3: CASSTGGRTRTHGYTF; J: TRBJ1-2; V: TRBV4-3
CDR3: CASSPDRLFEFEQFF; J: TRBJ2-1; V: TRBV28
CDR3: CASSEGQTYEQYF; J: TRBJ2-7; V: TRBV2